This TCR beta chain was observed in a study of read filtering for tumor transcriptome and immune sequencing. The CDR3 contains 14 residues. Germline V CDR1 and CDR2: SGHRS, YFSETQ. Between the trimmed V and J ends, which lost 3 bases and 6 bases, there was a span of 13 bases. Ten or more counts support this clonotype. The library was built from about 400 ng RNA with molecular barcoded adaptors for alpha/delta and beta/gamma chains. TCRdb re-called the reads through MiXCR, storing one row per CDR3 protein. The table includes 120,000 or so distinct CDR3 sequences, under 15% detected once. What was sequenced was a population of CD138-negative cells sorted from bone marrow. This rearrangement joins TRBV5-1 to TRBJ2-1, with a possible D match to TRBD1 (6 bases). The TCR was taken from a donor at least 40 years old with multiple myeloma. Written as DNA, the CDR3 is TGCGCCAGCAGCTGGGCGGACAGCTCCAATGAGCAGTTCTTC. It yields the protein CASSWADSSNEQFF.